The entry that follows covers one TCR beta chain sequence. Its antigen remains unknown. PBMCs served as the source from which CD4+ and CD8+ T cells were sorted. The CDR3 spans 11 residues. Per the germline V gene, CDR1 is DFQATT and CDR2 is SNEGSKA (reference sequence). The germline V and J ends were trimmed by 3 bases and 8 bases, with 8 bases remaining between them. This sample stems from a study of CD8+ T cells in alopecia areata. As the sequencing template, cDNA was produced by extracting RNA and reverse transcribing it. This table comes from immunoSEQ multiplex PCR, and its TCRdb copy is limited to in-frame clones, with some not included. The sample has more than 95,000 clones, less than 80% seen once. Overall study findings and caveats: Scalp sequencing captures resident alphabeta T cells of normal skin too. Against the mouse data, patients shared TCRs less clearly, possibly for HLA reasons. Lesional scalp exceeded normal scalp in clonality, especially in alopecia totalis/universalis.

The sequenced sample was CD4+ T cells sorted from blood. The gene calls are TRBV20-1 and TRBJ2-4, with a possible D match to TRBD2 (6 bases). This sequence was found in a human donor in good health. Here the CDR3 DNA reads TGCAGTGCTAGGGGCGGGGACATTCAGTACTTC. Protein sequence: CSARGGDIQYF.